The rows below give T cell receptor beta chains drawn from one sample of a study of blood T cell repertoires in COVID-19. Repertoires were generated with immunoSEQ multiplex PCR, while TCRdb's copy carries only in-frame clones and drops some. The sample shows 100,000 to 150,000 clones, over 70% of them seen only once. Sequenced sample: peripheral blood. These TCRs come from a man older than 75 with active or convalescent COVID-19. CDR3s include the opening cysteine and the closing phenylalanine or tryptophan. A D gene is named only where the DNA matches it firmly. Clone size is shown for a subset of rows, as once, few, many or a class of expanded clone.

V: TRBV11-2
J: TRBJ1-2
size: NA
D: NA
DNA: TGTGCCAGCAGCCCAGGGATGGGGTATGGCTACACCTTC
CDR3: CASSPGMGYGYTF

V: TRBV28
J: TRBJ1-2
size: NA
D: NA
DNA: TGTGCCAGCAGTTTAGGGGGCCGCTATGGCTACACCTTC
CDR3: CASSLGGRYGYTF

V: TRBV7-3
J: TRBJ2-1
size: NA
D: TRBD1
DNA: TGTGCCAGCAGCTTACAACAGGGGTCCTACAATGAGCAGTTCTTC
CDR3: CASSLQQGSYNEQFF

V: TRBV6-2/TRBV6-3
J: TRBJ2-5
size: NA
D: NA
DNA: TGTGCCAGCAGTTACTCAGAGGAAGAGACCCAGTACTTC
CDR3: CASSYSEEETQYF

V: TRBV5-4
J: TRBJ2-5
size: NA
D: TRBD1
DNA: TGTGCCAGCAGCTACCCGGACAGGGCCCGAGAGACCCAGTACTTC
CDR3: CASSYPDRARETQYF

V: TRBV5-6
J: TRBJ1-1
size: few
D: NA
DNA: TGTGCCAGCACCTCATGGGGGGGGTGGCTGAACACTGAAGCTTTCTTT
CDR3: CASTSWGGWLNTEAFF

V: TRBV3-1/TRBV3-2
J: TRBJ2-3
size: once
D: TRBD1
DNA: TGTGCCAGCAGCCAAGCACCCAGGGGGCGACGCACAGATACGCAGTATTTT
CDR3: CASSQAPRGRRTDTQYF

V: TRBV5-1
J: TRBJ1-4
size: NA
D: NA
DNA: TGCGCCAGCAGCCCCTCCGGGGGGTCGGCTGAAAAACTGTTTTTT
CDR3: CASSPSGGSAEKLFF

V: TRBV19
J: TRBJ1-6
size: NA
D: NA
DNA: TGTGCCAGTGGAGCCCTCGGGGGGGATTCACCCCTCCACTTT
CDR3: CASGALGGDSPLHF

V: TRBV10-2
J: TRBJ1-5
size: NA
D: NA
DNA: TGCGCCAGCCGGGACAAAAATCAGCCCCAGCATTTT
CDR3: CASRDKNQPQHF

V: TRBV28
J: TRBJ2-7
size: NA
D: TRBD1
DNA: TGTGCCAGCAGGAGACAGGGAGTTTCCTACGAGCAGTACTTC
CDR3: CASRRQGVSYEQYF

V: TRBV6-5
J: TRBJ2-3
size: NA
D: NA
DNA: TGTGCCAGCAGTATGGCAGCGACCACAGATACGCAGTATTTT
CDR3: CASSMAATTDTQYF

V: TRBV6-5
J: TRBJ1-2
size: NA
D: TRBD1
DNA: TGTGCCAGCAGTTCCTCCGGGACAGGGGCCTATGGCTACACCTTC
CDR3: CASSSSGTGAYGYTF

V: TRBV29-1
J: TRBJ1-2
size: NA
D: NA
DNA: TGCAGCGCCCTAGACGGATCGGCGATCTTC
CDR3: CSALDGSAIF

V: TRBV5-4
J: TRBJ1-6
size: NA
D: NA
DNA: TGTGCCAGCAGCCGCGGGGCAGACTATAATTCACCCCTCCACTTT
CDR3: CASSRGADYNSPLHF

V: TRBV9
J: TRBJ1-1
size: NA
D: TRBD1
DNA: TGTGCCAGCAGCCCTGGAGGGACAGAGCACACTGAAGCTTTCTTT
CDR3: CASSPGGTEHTEAFF

V: TRBV3-1/TRBV3-2
J: TRBJ2-3
size: NA
D: NA
DNA: TGTGCCAGCAGCCAAGAATCTGGCGCCCGGGTGAATACGCAGTATTTT
CDR3: CASSQESGARVNTQYF

V: TRBV6-2/TRBV6-3
J: TRBJ2-5
size: NA
D: NA
DNA: TGTGCCAGCAGTACTGGCGGGGCAAATGCCCAGTACTTC
CDR3: CASSTGGANAQYF

V: TRBV5-1
J: TRBJ2-3
size: NA
D: NA
DNA: TGCGCCAGCAGCTCATACAGGAACACAGATACGCAGTATTTT
CDR3: CASSSYRNTDTQYF

V: TRBV18
J: TRBJ1-1
size: NA
D: NA
DNA: TGTGCCAGCTCACCACCGTTGGGGGGGAAAGCTTTCTTT
CDR3: CASSPPLGGKAFF

V: TRBV19
J: TRBJ1-5
size: NA
D: TRBD1
DNA: TGTGCCAGTAGTACTCGGGACAGGGCACTCAATCAGCCCCAGCATTTT
CDR3: CASSTRDRALNQPQHF

V: TRBV7-2
J: TRBJ2-5
size: NA
D: TRBD2
DNA: TGTGCCAGCAGTCCCGGGGCGCGGGGGGGCCGAGAGACCCAGTACTTC
CDR3: CASSPGARGGRETQYF

V: TRBV6-4
J: TRBJ1-6
size: NA
D: NA
DNA: TGTGCCAGCCGGGAGTCCTATAATTCACCCCTCCACTTT
CDR3: CASRESYNSPLHF

V: TRBV5-1
J: TRBJ2-5
size: NA
D: NA
DNA: TGCGCCAGCAGCTATCCGGGTTCCCAAGAGACCCAGTACTTC
CDR3: CASSYPGSQETQYF

V: TRBV5-1
J: TRBJ1-5
size: NA
D: NA
DNA: TGCGCCAGCAGCGTAAACCCAACAGGGTTGAACAATCAGCCCCAGCATTTT
CDR3: CASSVNPTGLNNQPQHF

V: TRBV5-1
J: TRBJ2-7
size: NA
D: TRBD1
DNA: TGCGCCAGCAGCTTGGGGGACAGAACCTACGAGCAGTACTTC
CDR3: CASSLGDRTYEQYF

V: TRBV10-2
J: TRBJ2-3
size: few
D: TRBD2
DNA: TGCGCCAGCCGGACCGGGACTAGTATAGGAGATACGCAGTATTTT
CDR3: CASRTGTSIGDTQYF

V: TRBV6-6
J: TRBJ2-7
size: NA
D: TRBD1
DNA: TGTGCCAGCAGTGAGCAGGGGGTAAAGAACTACGAGCAGTACTTC
CDR3: CASSEQGVKNYEQYF

V: TRBV19
J: TRBJ2-3
size: NA
D: TRBD2
DNA: TGTGCCAGTAGCAATACCGGGACTAAAGATACGCAGTATTTT
CDR3: CASSNTGTKDTQYF

V: TRBV7-9
J: TRBJ1-1
size: NA
D: NA
DNA: TGTGCCAGCAGCCCCCCATTGAGTTTGAACACTGAAGCTTTCTTT
CDR3: CASSPPLSLNTEAFF

V: TRBV5-1
J: TRBJ2-2
size: NA
D: NA
DNA: TGCGCCAGCAGCTTGGCCCCAGGGCAGAACACCGGGGAGCTGTTTTTT
CDR3: CASSLAPGQNTGELFF

V: TRBV6-4
J: TRBJ1-2
size: once
D: NA
DNA: TGTACCACCACTAACTATGGCTACACCTTC
CDR3: CTTTNYGYTF

V: TRBV6-2/TRBV6-3
J: TRBJ2-3
size: NA
D: TRBD1
DNA: TGTGCCAGCAGTAACAGGGGTGAAACTACAGGGCAGTATTTT
CDR3: CASSNRGETTGQYF

V: TRBV5-1
J: TRBJ1-2
size: NA
D: TRBD1
DNA: TGCGCCAGCAGCATCTCACCGGGACAGGGTGGCTACACCTTC
CDR3: CASSISPGQGGYTF

V: TRBV6-5
J: TRBJ1-3
size: NA
D: NA
DNA: TGTGCCAGCAGGCAAACACACTCTGGAAACACCATATATTTT
CDR3: CASRQTHSGNTIYF

V: TRBV13
J: TRBJ2-7
size: NA
D: TRBD1
DNA: TGTGCCAGCAGCGGCAGACAGGGGAAGAACGAGCAGTACTTC
CDR3: CASSGRQGKNEQYF

V: TRBV6-5
J: TRBJ2-7
size: NA
D: NA
DNA: TGTGCCAGCAGTCCTACGAGTCAGGTGGGGCAGTACTTC
CDR3: CASSPTSQVGQYF

V: TRBV6-6
J: TRBJ1-2
size: NA
D: TRBD1
DNA: TGTGCCAGCAGGGACAGGGGGTTGGGTGGCTACACCTTC
CDR3: CASRDRGLGGYTF

V: TRBV10-3
J: TRBJ1-1
size: NA
D: NA
DNA: TGTGCCACCAACGAGGTAGGCACTGAAGCTTTCTTT
CDR3: CATNEVGTEAFF

V: TRBV24-1
J: TRBJ2-7
size: NA
D: TRBD1
DNA: TGTGCCACCAGTGACTCGGGACAGATCTCCTACGAGCAGTACTTC
CDR3: CATSDSGQISYEQYF

V: TRBV7-9
J: TRBJ2-4
size: NA
D: NA
DNA: TGTGCCAGCAGCGGGGCGGTCAATATGGGTCAGGAGTATGTCATTCAGTACTTC
CDR3: CASSGAVNMGQEYVIQYF

V: TRBV3-1/TRBV3-2
J: TRBJ2-1
size: NA
D: TRBD1
DNA: TGTGCCAGCAGCCCGGGACAGGGGTTTACTGAGCAGTTCTTC
CDR3: CASSPGQGFTEQFF

V: TRBV18
J: TRBJ2-1
size: NA
D: TRBD2
DNA: TGTGCCAGCTCACCGGGACTATACATGGAGCAGTTCTTC
CDR3: CASSPGLYMEQFF

V: TRBV7-2
J: TRBJ2-7
size: few
D: NA
DNA: TGTGCCAGCAGCTTAGCCGTTAATTCCTACGAGCAGTACTTC
CDR3: CASSLAVNSYEQYF

V: TRBV6-5
J: TRBJ1-5
size: NA
D: NA
DNA: TGTGCCAGCAGTTACTCGGGCCAGGGCGGTCAGCCCCAGCATTTT
CDR3: CASSYSGQGGQPQHF

V: TRBV11-3
J: TRBJ2-7
size: NA
D: TRBD1
DNA: TGTGCCAGCAGCTCCCGGGCAGGGGGCGACGAGCAGTACTTC
CDR3: CASSSRAGGDEQYF

V: TRBV7-8
J: TRBJ2-7
size: NA
D: TRBD2
DNA: TGTGCCAGCAGCTTAGGGACTAGCGGGTCCTACCCCTACGAGCAGTACTTC
CDR3: CASSLGTSGSYPYEQYF

V: TRBV9
J: TRBJ2-1
size: NA
D: TRBD2
DNA: TGTGCCAGCAGCGTTAGCGGGGGACGCTCCTACAATGAGCAGTTCTTC
CDR3: CASSVSGGRSYNEQFF